The T cell receptor beta chain under discussion was sequenced for a study of read filtering for tumor transcriptome and immune sequencing. Overall study: IR-seq gave about 4.05 to 11 million TCR reads per sample; RNA-seq gave roughly 80 to 1,300.

This clonotype is medium-sized within its sample. This library used roughly 400 ng RNA and molecular barcoded adaptors spanning alpha/delta and beta/gamma chains. TCRdb used MiXCR to reprocess the reads, holding one entry per CDR3 protein. The profile shows 35,000 to 50,000 distinct CDR3 sequences, about 20% of them singletons. Material: a population of CD138-negative cells sorted from bone marrow. This sequence originates from a donor aged 40 or older with multiple myeloma.

Written as DNA, the CDR3 is TGCAGCACTAGCGGGAGGGCCGCCTACAATGAGCAGTTCTTC. It codes for CSTSGRAAYNEQFF. J is TRBJ2-1 and V is TRBV29-1; TRBD2 matches 13 bases. CDR1 and CDR2 (germline): SQVTM, ANQGSEA. The CDR3 has 14 residues. Unmatched junction bases numbered 3, after V lost 8 bases and J lost 2 bases.